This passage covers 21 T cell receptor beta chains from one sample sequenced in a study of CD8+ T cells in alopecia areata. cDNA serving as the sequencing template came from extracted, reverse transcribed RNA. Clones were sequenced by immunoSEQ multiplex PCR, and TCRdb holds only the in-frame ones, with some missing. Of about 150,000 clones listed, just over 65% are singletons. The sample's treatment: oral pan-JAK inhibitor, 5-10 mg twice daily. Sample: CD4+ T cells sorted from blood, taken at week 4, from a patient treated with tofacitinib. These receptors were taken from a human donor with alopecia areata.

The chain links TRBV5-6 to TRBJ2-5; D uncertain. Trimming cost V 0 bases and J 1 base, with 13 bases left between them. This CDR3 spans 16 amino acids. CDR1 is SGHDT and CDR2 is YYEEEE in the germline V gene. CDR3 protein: CASSLGPPSLQETQYF. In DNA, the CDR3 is TGTGCCAGCAGCTTGGGACCTCCGAGTCTCCAAGAGACCCAGTACTTC. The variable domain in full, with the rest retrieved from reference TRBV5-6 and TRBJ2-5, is DAGVTQSPTHLIKTRGQQVTLRCSPKSGHDTVSWYQQALGQGPQFIFQYYEEEERQRGNFPDRFSGHQFPNYSSELNVNALLLGDSALYLCASSLGPPSLQETQYFGPGTRLLVL.

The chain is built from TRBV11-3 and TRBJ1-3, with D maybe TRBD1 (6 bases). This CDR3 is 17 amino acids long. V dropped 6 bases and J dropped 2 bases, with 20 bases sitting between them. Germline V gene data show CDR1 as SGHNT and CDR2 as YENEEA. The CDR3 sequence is CASSSTPTGKAGNTIYF. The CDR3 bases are TGTGCCAGCAGTTCGACACCTACAGGGAAAGCTGGAAACACCATATATTTT.

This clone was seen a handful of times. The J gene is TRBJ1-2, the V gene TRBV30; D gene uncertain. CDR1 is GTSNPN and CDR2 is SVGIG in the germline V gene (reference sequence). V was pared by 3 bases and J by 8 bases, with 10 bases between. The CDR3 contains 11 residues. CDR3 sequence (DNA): TGTGCCTGGAGCGAATCGGTGGGCTACACCTTC. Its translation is CAWSESVGYTF.

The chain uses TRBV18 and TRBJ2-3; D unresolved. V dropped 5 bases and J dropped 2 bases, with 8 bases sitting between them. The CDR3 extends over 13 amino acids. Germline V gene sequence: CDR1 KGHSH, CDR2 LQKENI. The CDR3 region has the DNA TGTGCCAGCTCAAGGCTACCCACAGATACGCAGTATTTT. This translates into CASSRLPTDTQYF.

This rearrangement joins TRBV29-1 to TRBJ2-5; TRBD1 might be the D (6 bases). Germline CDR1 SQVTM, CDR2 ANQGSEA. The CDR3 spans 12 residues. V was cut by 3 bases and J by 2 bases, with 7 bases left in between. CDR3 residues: CSVEGAQETQYF. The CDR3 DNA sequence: TGCAGCGTTGAGGGGGCTCAAGAGACCCAGTACTTC.

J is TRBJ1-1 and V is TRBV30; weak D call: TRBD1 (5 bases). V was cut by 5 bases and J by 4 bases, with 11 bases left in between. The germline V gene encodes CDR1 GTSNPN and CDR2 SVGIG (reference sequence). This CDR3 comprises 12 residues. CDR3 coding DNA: TGTGCCTGGGGCAGGGATAGCACTGAAGCTTTCTTT. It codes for CAWGRDSTEAFF.

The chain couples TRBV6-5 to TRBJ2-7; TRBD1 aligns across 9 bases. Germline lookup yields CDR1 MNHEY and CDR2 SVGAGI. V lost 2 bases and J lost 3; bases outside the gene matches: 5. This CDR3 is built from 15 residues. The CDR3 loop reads CASSYTGTGNYEQYF. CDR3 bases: TGTGCCAGCAGTTACACTGGGACAGGGAACTACGAGCAGTACTTC.

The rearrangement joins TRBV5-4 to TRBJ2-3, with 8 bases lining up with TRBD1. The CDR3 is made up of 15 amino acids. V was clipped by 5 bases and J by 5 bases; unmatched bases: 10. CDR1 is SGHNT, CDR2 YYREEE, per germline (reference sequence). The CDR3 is CASRGQGRPGDTQYF. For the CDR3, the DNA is TGTGCCAGCAGAGGACAGGGACGACCGGGAGATACGCAGTATTTT.

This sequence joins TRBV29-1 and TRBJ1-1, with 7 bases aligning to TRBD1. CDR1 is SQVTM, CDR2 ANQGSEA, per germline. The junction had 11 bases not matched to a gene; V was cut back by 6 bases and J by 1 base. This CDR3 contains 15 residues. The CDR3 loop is CSVETGMGRNTEAFF. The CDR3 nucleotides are TGCAGCGTAGAGACAGGGATGGGGAGGAACACTGAAGCTTTCTTT.

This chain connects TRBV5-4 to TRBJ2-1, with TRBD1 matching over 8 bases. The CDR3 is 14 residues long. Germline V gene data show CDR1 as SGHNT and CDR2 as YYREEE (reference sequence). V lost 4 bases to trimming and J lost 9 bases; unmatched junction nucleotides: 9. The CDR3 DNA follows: TGTGCCAGCAGCGTAACAGGGGGTTCGGGTGAGCAGTTCTTC. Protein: CASSVTGGSGEQFF.

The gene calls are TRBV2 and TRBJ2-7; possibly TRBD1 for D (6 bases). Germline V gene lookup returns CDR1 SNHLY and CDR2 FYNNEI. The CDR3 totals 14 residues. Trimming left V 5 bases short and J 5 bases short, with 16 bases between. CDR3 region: CASSRYRDPNEQYF. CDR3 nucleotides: TGTGCCAGCAGTAGATACAGGGACCCTAACGAGCAGTACTTC.

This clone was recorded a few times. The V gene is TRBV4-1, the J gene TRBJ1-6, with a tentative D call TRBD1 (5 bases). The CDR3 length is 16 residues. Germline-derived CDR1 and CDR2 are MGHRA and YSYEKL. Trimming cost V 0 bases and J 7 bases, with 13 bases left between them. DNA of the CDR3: TGCGCCAGCAGCCAAGATCACGGGAACAGGAATTCACCCCTCCACTTT. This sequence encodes CASSQDHGNRNSPLHF.

The CDR3 sequence is CASSTDYEQYF. DNA for the CDR3: TGTGCCAGCAGTACGGACTACGAGCAGTACTTC. The V call is TRBV6-5, the J call TRBJ2-7; no clear D. Germline loops: CDR1 MNHEY, CDR2 SVGAGI. The ends were cut back, 5 bases at V and 3 bases at J, with 5 bases in the middle. CDR3 length: 11 amino acids.

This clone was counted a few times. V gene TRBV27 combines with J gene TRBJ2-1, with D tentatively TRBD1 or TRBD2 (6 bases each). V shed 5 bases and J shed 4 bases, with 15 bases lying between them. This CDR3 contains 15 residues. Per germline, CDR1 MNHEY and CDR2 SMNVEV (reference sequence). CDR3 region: CASSLPGARYNEQFF. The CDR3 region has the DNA TGTGCCAGCAGTCTCCCGGGGGCCCGGTACAATGAGCAGTTCTTC.

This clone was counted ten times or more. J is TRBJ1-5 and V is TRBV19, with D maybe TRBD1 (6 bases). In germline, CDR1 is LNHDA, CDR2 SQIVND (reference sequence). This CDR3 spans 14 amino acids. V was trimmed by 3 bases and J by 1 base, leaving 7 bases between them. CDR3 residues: CASSIQGSNQPQHF. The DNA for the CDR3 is TGTGCCAGTAGTATCCAGGGGAGCAATCAGCCCCAGCATTTT.

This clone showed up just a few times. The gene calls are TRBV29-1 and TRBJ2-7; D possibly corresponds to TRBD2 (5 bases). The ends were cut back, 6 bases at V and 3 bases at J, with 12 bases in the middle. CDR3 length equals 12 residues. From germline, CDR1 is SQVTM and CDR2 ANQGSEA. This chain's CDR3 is CSVTGENYEQYF. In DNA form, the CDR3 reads TGCAGCGTGACCGGGGAGAACTACGAGCAGTACTTC.

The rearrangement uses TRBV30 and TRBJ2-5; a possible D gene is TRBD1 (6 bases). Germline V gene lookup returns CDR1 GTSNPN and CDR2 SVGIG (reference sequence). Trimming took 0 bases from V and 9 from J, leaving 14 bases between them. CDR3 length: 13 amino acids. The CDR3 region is CAWSVLQGVAQYF. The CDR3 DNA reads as TGTGCCTGGAGTGTGCTACAGGGTGTCGCCCAGTACTTC.

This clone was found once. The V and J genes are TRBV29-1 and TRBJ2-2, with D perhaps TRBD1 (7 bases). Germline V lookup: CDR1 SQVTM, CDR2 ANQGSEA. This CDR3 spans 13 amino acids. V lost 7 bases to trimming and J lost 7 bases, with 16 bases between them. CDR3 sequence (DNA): TGCAGCGGGCGGAGGGGGCAGGGCGGGGAGCTGTTTTTT. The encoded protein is CSGRRGQGGELFF.

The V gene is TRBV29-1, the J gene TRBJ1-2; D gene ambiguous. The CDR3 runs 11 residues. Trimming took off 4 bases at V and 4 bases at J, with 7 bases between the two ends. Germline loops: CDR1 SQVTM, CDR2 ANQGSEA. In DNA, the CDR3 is TGCAGCGTTGTTCACGGCTATGGCTACACCTTC. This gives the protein CSVVHGYGYTF.

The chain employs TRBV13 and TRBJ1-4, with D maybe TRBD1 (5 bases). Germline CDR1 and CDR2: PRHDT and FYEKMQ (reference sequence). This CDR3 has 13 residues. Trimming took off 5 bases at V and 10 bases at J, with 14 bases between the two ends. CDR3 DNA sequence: TGTGCCAGCAGCCCCGGGGGACGGGGAAAACTGTTTTTT. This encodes CASSPGGRGKLFF.

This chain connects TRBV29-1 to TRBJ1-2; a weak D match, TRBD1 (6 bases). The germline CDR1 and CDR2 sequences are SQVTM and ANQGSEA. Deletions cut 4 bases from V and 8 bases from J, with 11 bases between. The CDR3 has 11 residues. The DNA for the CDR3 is TGCAGCGTTGGACAGGCTAACGGCTACACCTTC. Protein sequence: CSVGQANGYTF. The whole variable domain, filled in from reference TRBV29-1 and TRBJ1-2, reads SAVISQKPSRDICQRGTSLTIQCQVDSQVTMMFWYRQQPGQSLTLIATANQGSEATYESGFVIDKFPISRPNLTFSTLTVSNMSPEDSSIYLCSVGQANGYTFGSGTRLTVV.